This T cell receptor (beta chain) stems from a study of regulatory T cells in long-lasting Graves disease. Study-level points and caveats: Among samples with persistent disease, TRBV28, TRBJ1-2 and TRBJ2-5 were favored.

This clonotype was recorded at least ten times. Its antigen is not known. Per the germline V gene, CDR1 is MDHEN and CDR2 is SYDVKM. The CDR3 has 17 residues. J gave up 4 bases and V 4 bases, and 16 bases lay outside the gene matches. Investigators prepared the TCR beta libraries by applying iRepertoire HTBI primers and Arm-PCR of CDR3 regions. TCRdb re-derived calls from the multiplex PCR reads in MiXCR, one entry per CDR3 protein. The sample yields some 560,000 distinct CDR3 sequences, about 16% seen once. Sample time point: newly diagnosed GD, antithyroid drugs for less than 3 months. Construction of the TCR library relied on RNA isolated from PBMCs. EDTA tubes were used for drawing around 9 milliliters of peripheral blood. A further study also used this sample, focusing on T cells in Graves' hyperthyroidism and ophthalmopathy. That investigation notes: Diagnosis of hyperthyroidism was new in patients aged 18 to 65, and its duration was under 2 months.

The origin of this receptor is a woman aged 35 to 59 with Graves disease. The chain recombines TRBV28 with TRBJ2-7; 7 bases map to TRBD2. Specimen: peripheral blood mononuclear cells (PBMCs), collected at new diagnosis, from a patient treated with antithyroid drugs. The CDR3 protein is CASSSPGGTSYGYEQYF. CDR3 DNA sequence: TGTGCCAGCAGTTCCCCGGGAGGCACCTCTTATGGTTACGAGCAGTACTTC. Supplemented by reference TRBV28 and TRBJ2-7, the full variable domain reads DVKVTQSSRYLVKRTGEKVFLECVQDMDHENMFWYRQDPGLGLRLIYFSYDVKMKEKGDIPEGYSVSREKKERFSLILESASTNQTSMYLCASSSPGGTSYGYEQYFGPGTRLTVT.